This T cell receptor beta chain appears in the sequencing data of a study of cytomegalovirus exposure and HLA in healthy donors. Use of 60 Vbeta and 13 Jbeta primers characterized the PCR. Assay: immunoSEQ multiplex PCR; the TCRdb copy retains only in-frame clones and omits some. In all, the sample yields fewer than 150,000 clones. This TCR derives from a man between 18 and 35 years old in good health and CMV-seronegative. The sequenced material came from PBMCs.

The CDR3 sequence is CASSLRRTLSVFHNRGGYTF. The CDR3 bases are TGCGCCAGCAGCTTAAGACGAACCCTCAGTGTTTTCCATAACAGGGGCGGCTACACCTTC. The rearrangement joins TRBV5-1 to TRBJ1-2; 7 bases map to TRBD1. V was clipped by 2 bases and J by 8 bases; unmatched bases: 27. Per the germline V gene, CDR1 is SGHRS and CDR2 is YFSETQ. This CDR3 comprises 20 residues.